Listed here are 23 T cell receptor beta chains from one sample, sequenced in a study of CD8+ T cells in alopecia areata. The treatment denotes: oral pan-JAK inhibitor, 5-10 mg twice daily. RNA extraction was followed by reverse transcription into cDNA, which acted as the sequencing template. Clones were read by immunoSEQ multiplex PCR, and TCRdb kept only the in-frame ones, dropping some. The table lists roughly 120,000 clones, approximately 52% of them singletons. Specimen: CD8+ T cells sorted from blood, collected at week 4, from a patient treated with tofacitinib. The receptors here all came from a human donor with alopecia areata.

This clone occurred a few times. This sequence joins TRBV30 and TRBJ1-5, with D possibly matching TRBD1 (6 bases). The CDR3 runs 15 residues. V shed 1 base and J shed 5 bases, with 15 bases lying between them. Germline V CDR1 and CDR2: GTSNPN, SVGIG (reference sequence). In DNA form, the CDR3 reads TGTGCCTGGAGTGACCTGGACAGTCGGGATCAGCCCCAGCATTTT. Protein sequence: CAWSDLDSRDQPQHF.

A note on this clone: This same CDR3 is encoded by further DNA sequences in the sample. This chain joins TRBV10-3 and TRBJ2-3, with unresolved D. Germline CDR1 is ENHRY and CDR2 is SYGVKD. The CDR3 consists of 13 residues. With 0 bases removed from V and 0 bases from J, the gap between germline ends came to 1 base. The CDR3 nucleotides read TGTGCCATCAGTGAGTCGAGCACAGATACGCAGTATTTT. Amino acid sequence: CAISESSTDTQYF.

This chain links TRBV7-9 with TRBJ2-2; D ambiguous. The CDR3 spans 13 residues. Looked up from germline, CDR1 is SEHNR and CDR2 is FQNEAQ (reference sequence). The V gene lost 5 bases and the J gene lost 6 bases, with 10 bases spanning the gap. The CDR3 DNA is TGTGCCAGCAGCGTCTCTATGGCCGGGGAGCTGTTTTTT. Residues: CASSVSMAGELFF.

This sequence joins TRBV7-3 and TRBJ1-6; the match to TRBD1 covers 9 bases. The CDR3 has 13 residues. The V segment lost 5 bases and the J segment 11 bases; nucleotides outside the gene matches: 4. Germline CDR1 reads SGHTA; CDR2 reads FQGTGA. The CDR3: CASSRRTGAPLHF. In DNA, the CDR3 is TGTGCCAGCAGCCGTCGGACAGGGGCACCCCTCCACTTT.

This clone was seen only a few times. V usage is TRBV25-1 and J usage is TRBJ1-2, with TRBD1 as a possible D gene (6 bases). Germline lookup yields CDR1 MGHDK and CDR2 SYGVNS. V lost 3 bases and J lost 0, with 14 bases in between. The CDR3 runs to 16 residues. CDR3 nucleotides: TGTGCCAGCAGTGAGGTTAGGGACACCTCTAACTATGGCTACACCTTC. Translation gives CASSEVRDTSNYGYTF.

The chain couples TRBV27 to TRBJ2-5; no firm D call. V was clipped by 4 bases and J by 5 bases, with 14 bases between them. The CDR3 extends over 14 amino acids. Germline V lookup: CDR1 MNHEY, CDR2 SMNVEV (reference sequence). The CDR3 loop is CASSSLWGRETQYF. The CDR3 bases are TGTGCCAGCAGTTCCCTGTGGGGTCGGGAGACCCAGTACTTC.

This chain joins TRBV9 and TRBJ2-1, with 9 bases that match TRBD1. The V and J ends lost 0 bases and 9 bases, in that order; junction bases with no gene match: 7. This CDR3 has 15 amino acids. CDR1 is SGDLS and CDR2 is YYNGEE in the germline V gene. For the CDR3, the DNA is TGTGCCAGCAGCGTAGCGGACAGGGGTATCTCTGAGCAGTTCTTC. It translates to CASSVADRGISEQFF.

The chain carries TRBV7-9 and TRBJ2-1; 11 positions agree with TRBD1. Trimming removed 6 bases from V and 5 bases from J; junction bases left unmatched: 6. The CDR3 consists of 15 residues. Germline V CDR1 and CDR2: SEHNR, FQNEAQ (reference sequence). The DNA for the CDR3 is TGTGCCAGCAGGTATGGACAGGGGGCGGACAATGAGCAGTTCTTC. It specifies CASRYGQGADNEQFF.

The genes are TRBV6-5 and TRBJ2-1; 7 bases match TRBD1. Trimming at V came to 4 bases and at J to 5 bases, leaving 2 bases not matched to a gene. CDR1 MNHEY and CDR2 SVGAGI come from the germline V gene. The CDR3 has 13 residues. The CDR3 DNA sequence: TGTGCCAGCAGTTGGGGACAGAACAATGAGCAGTTCTTC. This sequence encodes CASSWGQNNEQFF.

The gene calls are TRBV7-9 and TRBJ1-2; the D gene is possibly TRBD1 (5 bases). This CDR3 region has 13 residues. The V end lost 2 bases, the J end lost 8 bases, and 12 bases lay between the germline ends. The germline gives CDR1 SEHNR, CDR2 FQNEAQ (reference sequence). The CDR3 spells CASSLSGAGGYTF. CDR3 nucleotides: TGTGCCAGCAGCTTATCTGGGGCCGGCGGCTACACCTTC.

The genes are TRBV7-9 and TRBJ1-2; D gene ambiguous. V gave up 7 bases and J gave up 6 bases, with 18 bases separating them. Looked up from germline, CDR1 is SEHNR and CDR2 is FQNEAQ (reference sequence). The length of the CDR3 is 14 residues. This CDR3 reads CASIPPFGIDGYTF. As DNA, the CDR3 is TGTGCCAGCATCCCTCCTTTCGGGATTGATGGCTACACCTTC.

V usage is TRBV29-1 and J usage is TRBJ2-1; 12 bases are shared with TRBD2. V lost 7 bases to trimming and J lost 4 bases; unmatched junction nucleotides: 8. The CDR3 contains 15 residues. Germline CDR1 reads SQVTM; CDR2 reads ANQGSEA. CDR3 sequence (DNA): TGCAGCGCTAGACTAGCGGGGGACCCTTACAATGAGCAGTTCTTC. It is translated as CSARLAGDPYNEQFF.

The chain has TRBV9 and TRBJ1-4; D unclear. Between the trimmed V and J ends, which lost 4 bases and 0 bases, there was a span of 10 bases. CDR3 length: 15 amino acids. The germline V gene encodes CDR1 SGDLS and CDR2 YYNGEE. CDR3 protein: CASSPSGATNEKLFF. The DNA for the CDR3 is TGTGCCAGCAGCCCATCCGGTGCAACTAATGAAAAACTGTTTTTT.

The chain joins TRBV9 to TRBJ2-3; no reliable D call. Trimming cost V 3 bases and J 4 bases, with 9 bases left between them. CDR1 SGDLS and CDR2 YYNGEE come from the germline V gene. CDR3 length: 13 residues. As DNA, the CDR3 is TGTGCCAGCAGCGCCGAAGGTCCAGATACGCAGTATTTT. Its protein product is CASSAEGPDTQYF. Supplemented by reference TRBV9 and TRBJ2-3, the full variable domain reads DSGVTQTPKHLITATGQRVTLRCSPRSGDLSVYWYQQSLDQGLQFLIQYYNGEERAKGNILERFSAQQFPDLHSELNLSSLELGDSALYFCASSAEGPDTQYFGPGTRLTVL.

This chain joins TRBV30 and TRBJ2-3; possible D gene TRBD1, 6 bases. The CDR3 covers 14 residues. Per germline, CDR1 GTSNPN and CDR2 SVGIG (reference sequence). V lost 8 bases to trimming and J lost 4 bases, with 19 bases between them. The CDR3, as DNA: TGTGCCGGCTCAGAGAATGGGGGCTCAGATACGCAGTATTTT. Translating gives CAGSENGGSDTQYF.

In its sample, this clone was seen a few times. The rearrangement uses TRBV7-2 and TRBJ2-7; D tentatively fits TRBD1 or TRBD2 (5 bases each). Germline CDR1 is SGHTA and CDR2 is FQGNSA. V was trimmed by 0 bases and J by 6 bases, leaving 12 bases between them. The CDR3 runs 14 residues. CDR3 amino acids: CASSLARDVAEQYF. The DNA of the CDR3 is TGTGCCAGCAGCTTAGCCAGGGACGTCGCCGAGCAGTACTTC. Full variable domain (outside the CDR3, taken from reference TRBV7-2 and TRBJ2-7): GAGVSQSPSNKVTEKGKDVELRCDPISGHTALYWYRQSLGQGLEFLIYFQGNSAPDKSGLPSDRFSAERTGGSVSTLTIQRTQQEDSAVYLCASSLARDVAEQYFGPGTRLTVT.

The CDR3 DNA follows: TGTGCCAGCAGCGTAGATCCAGCGTATACTGAAGCTTTCTTT. Protein sequence: CASSVDPAYTEAFF. The rearrangement joins TRBV9 to TRBJ1-1; D not resolved. This CDR3 has 14 residues. From germline, CDR1 is SGDLS and CDR2 YYNGEE. V lost 0 bases and J 5 bases, leaving 11 bases between the germline ends.

This clone was seen a single time. The rearrangement joins TRBV2 to TRBJ2-3; TRBD1 or TRBD2 may be the D gene (6 bases each). Trimming left V 3 bases short and J 4 bases short, with 11 bases between. The CDR3 totals 14 residues. The germline CDR1 and CDR2 sequences are SNHLY and FYNNEI. CDR3 region: CASSDDGGSDTQYF. The DNA for the CDR3 is TGTGCCAGCAGTGACGACGGGGGCTCAGATACGCAGTATTTT.

This rearrangement joins TRBV6-5 to TRBJ2-7, with TRBD1 identical over 7 bases. The J segment lost 2 bases and the V segment lost 2 bases, leaving 6 bases of the junction unmatched. The germline gives CDR1 MNHEY, CDR2 SVGAGI. The CDR3 has 15 amino acids. The chain's CDR3 is CASSYGQDATYEQYF. As DNA, the CDR3 is TGTGCCAGCAGTTACGGACAGGACGCAACCTACGAGCAGTACTTC.

The count of this clone is one. DNA of the CDR3: TGTGCCAGCAGCGCAGGGGATCACCAAGAGACCCAGTACTTC. Protein product: CASSAGDHQETQYF. The genes are TRBV7-9 and TRBJ2-5, with D possibly TRBD1 on 6 matching bases. Trimming removed 5 bases from V and 0 bases from J, with 10 bases in between. This CDR3 spans 14 amino acids. Germline lookup yields CDR1 SEHNR and CDR2 FQNEAQ (reference sequence). The full variable domain, with the rest looked up from reference TRBV7-9 and TRBJ2-5, is DTGVSQNPRHKITKRGQNVTFRCDPISEHNRLYWYRQTLGQGPEFLTYFQNEAQLEKSRLLSDRFSAERPKGSFSTLEIQRTEQGDSAMYLCASSAGDHQETQYFGPGTRLLVL.

The V call is TRBV5-6, the J call TRBJ2-7; 7 bases are a match to TRBD1. The V gene's germline CDR1 is SGHDT and CDR2 YYEEEE. The CDR3 is 13 residues long. Unmatched junction bases numbered 6, after V lost 3 bases and J lost 6 bases. CDR3 sequence reads: CASSWGQLGEQYF. In DNA, the CDR3 is TGTGCCAGCAGCTGGGGACAGCTTGGCGAGCAGTACTTC.

The chain links TRBV20-1 to TRBJ1-2; D is possibly TRBD1 (6 bases). Germline loops: CDR1 DFQATT, CDR2 SNEGSKA (reference sequence). CDR3 length equals 10 residues. V was trimmed by 6 bases and J by 6 bases, leaving 8 bases between them. The CDR3 region is CSAAGDGYTF. Here the CDR3 DNA reads TGCAGTGCCGCAGGGGATGGCTACACCTTC.

The V gene is TRBV27, the J gene TRBJ1-2, with D maybe TRBD1 (6 bases). The CDR3 spans 15 residues. Trimming stripped 4 bases from V and 8 bases from J, with 20 bases between. Germline V CDR1 and CDR2: MNHEY, SMNVEV (reference sequence). The CDR3 nucleotides read TGTGCCAGCAGTTCTGGGGGGGCTGGGAGAGGCGGCTACACCTTC. Its translation: CASSSGGAGRGGYTF.